The 18 T cell receptor beta chains below all came from one sample that was sequenced in a study of control samples from healthy donors and cancer patients. Assay: immunoSEQ multiplex PCR; the TCRdb copy retains only in-frame clones and omits some. The sample carries 150,000 or so clones, 70% to 90% recorded once. Sequencing was done on a sample of blood. These TCRs come from a man aged 18-30 years in good health.

This clone came up once. The CDR3 DNA reads TGTGCCTGGAGTGTACCCTCTAGCGGGGCCGACAATGAGCAGTTCTTC. It encodes CAWSVPSSGADNEQFF. The chain carries TRBV30 and TRBJ2-1; 9 bases are shared with TRBD2. The germline gives CDR1 GTSNPN, CDR2 SVGIG (reference sequence). This CDR3 spans 16 amino acids. J was trimmed by 5 bases and V by 0 bases; bases with no gene match: 8.

The rearrangement uses TRBV3-1 (or the pseudogene TRBV3-2) and TRBJ1-1; D unresolved. V lost 1 base and J 6 bases, leaving 6 bases between the germline ends. Germline CDR1 is LGHDT and CDR2 is YNNKEL (reference sequence). CDR3 length: 12 amino acids. CDR3 residues: CASSQGVAEAFF. The CDR3 nucleotides are TGTGCCAGCAGCCAAGGGGTGGCTGAAGCTTTCTTT.

The chain couples TRBV11-2 to TRBJ2-7, with D tentatively TRBD1 (6 bases). The germline V and J ends were trimmed by 5 bases and 3 bases, with 11 bases remaining between them. The CDR3 totals 13 residues. Germline V gene sequence: CDR1 SGHAT, CDR2 FQNNGV. The CDR3 DNA reads as TGTGCCAGCAGCCAAGGGGGATACTACGAGCAGTACTTC. Its translation is CASSQGGYYEQYF.

The chain has TRBV19 and TRBJ2-6; D is ambiguous. The germline CDR1 and CDR2 sequences are LNHDA and SQIVND (reference sequence). The CDR3 is 13 residues long. Trimming cost V 10 bases and J 1 base, with 8 bases left between them. The CDR3 nucleotides are TGTGCCACCCAGGCTTCTGGGGCCAACGTCCTGACTTTC. This codes for CATQASGANVLTF.

V usage is TRBV30 and J usage is TRBJ1-5, with no clear D. In germline, CDR1 is GTSNPN, CDR2 SVGIG (reference sequence). There are 13 residues in the CDR3. V was trimmed by 0 bases and J by 7 bases, leaving 10 bases between them. The chain's CDR3 is CAWSVVGGQPQHF. DNA of the CDR3: TGTGCCTGGAGTGTAGTGGGCGGGCAGCCCCAGCATTTT.

This chain joins TRBV28 and TRBJ2-7; 12 bases line up with TRBD2. In germline, CDR1 is MDHEN, CDR2 SYDVKM. Trimming cost V 6 bases and J 2 bases; bases outside gene matches: 8. CDR3 length: 16 residues. CDR3 in amino acids: CASSERLAGATYEQYF. The CDR3 nucleotides are TGTGCCAGCAGCGAACGACTAGCGGGGGCGACCTACGAGCAGTACTTC.

CDR3: CASTLTPGANVLTF. CDR3 bases: TGTGCCAGCACCCTTACTCCTGGGGCCAACGTCCTGACTTTC. V is TRBV2 and J is TRBJ2-6; D ambiguous. The germline V gene has CDR1 SNHLY and CDR2 FYNNEI. This CDR3 has 14 residues. V gave up 7 bases and J gave up 2 bases, with 9 bases separating them.

Of note for this clone: The same CDR3 also results from other DNA sequences found in this sample. V and J are TRBV19 and TRBJ1-2; no reliable D call. Germline V gene lookup returns CDR1 LNHDA and CDR2 SQIVND (reference sequence). The CDR3 covers 13 residues. Trimming took 3 bases from V and 1 from J, leaving 6 bases between them. The CDR3 protein is CASSIARNYGYTF. The DNA for the CDR3 is TGTGCCAGTAGTATCGCTCGTAACTATGGCTACACCTTC.

The chain employs TRBV28 and TRBJ2-3; possible D gene TRBD2, 6 bases. This CDR3 spans 14 amino acids. The V gene lost 5 bases and the J gene lost 10 bases, with 19 bases spanning the gap. Germline V gene lookup returns CDR1 MDHEN and CDR2 SYDVKM. DNA of the CDR3: TGTGCCAGCAGTCCAGTGGGGGAGGCGCGGGCGCAGTATTTT. Its protein product is CASSPVGEARAQYF.

This rearrangement joins TRBV7-9 to TRBJ1-3; no clear D gene. Germline loops: CDR1 SEHNR, CDR2 FQNEAQ (reference sequence). The V and J ends lost 5 bases and 4 bases respectively, with 15 bases between them. CDR3 length: 15 amino acids. The DNA for the CDR3 is TGTGCCAGCAGCCCATCCCTGCGAGGGGGAAACACCATATATTTT. This encodes CASSPSLRGGNTIYF.

This chain uses TRBV3-1 (or the pseudogene TRBV3-2) with TRBJ2-7; no definite D call. Germline assignment: CDR1 LGHDT and CDR2 YNNKEL (reference sequence). Trimming shortened V by 3 bases and J by 7 bases, and 16 bases separated the two germline ends. CDR3 length: 14 residues. The DNA of the CDR3 is TGTGCCAGCAGCCACCGGGTAGGGTCGCAGGAGCAGTACTTC. This gives the protein CASSHRVGSQEQYF.

This chain links TRBV6-2 or TRBV6-3 with TRBJ1-5, with D possibly TRBD1 on 5 matching bases. Germline V CDR1 and CDR2: MNHEY, SVGEGT. This CDR3 region has 14 residues. The V end lost 6 bases, the J end lost 5 bases, and 14 bases lay between the germline ends. The CDR3 coding sequence is TGTGCCAGCAGCTCGGGGCAGTTCGATCAGCCCCAGCATTTT. Translating gives CASSSGQFDQPQHF.

CDR3 sequence (DNA): TGTGCCAGCAGTCGACAGGGGGTGAGCAATCAGCCCCAGCATTTT. Translated, it gives CASSRQGVSNQPQHF. This sequence joins TRBV28 and TRBJ1-5; 9 nucleotides match TRBD1. CDR3 size: 15 residues. The V and J ends lost 5 bases and 1 base, in that order; junction bases with no gene match: 3. Germline loops: CDR1 MDHEN, CDR2 SYDVKM.

The gene calls are TRBV6-1 and TRBJ2-5; 9 nucleotides agree with TRBD1. The junction had 6 bases not matched to a gene; V was cut back by 1 base and J by 0 bases. Germline-derived CDR1 and CDR2 are MNHNS and SASEGT. The CDR3 is 17 residues long. CDR3 sequence reads: CASSEGTGDGYQETQYF. CDR3 in DNA: TGTGCCAGCAGTGAAGGGACAGGGGACGGGTACCAAGAGACCCAGTACTTC.

This chain connects TRBV19 to TRBJ2-5, with 10 bases lining up with TRBD1. The germline V gene encodes CDR1 LNHDA and CDR2 SQIVND (reference sequence). The CDR3 is made up of 16 amino acids. V lost 4 bases to trimming and J lost 4 bases; unmatched junction nucleotides: 9. The CDR3 DNA follows: TGTGCCAGTAGTAGGGGGGACAGGGGCTCTATAGAGACCCAGTACTTC. Translation: CASSRGDRGSIETQYF.

In this sample, this clone turned up once. V gene TRBV4-1 combines with J gene TRBJ2-5, with 9 bases aligning to TRBD1. With 1 base clipped from V and 5 bases from J, the junction kept 8 bases outside the gene matches. The CDR3 sequence is 16 residues long. The germline gives CDR1 MGHRA, CDR2 YSYEKL. This CDR3 reads CASSQAPTGGLETQYF. DNA of the CDR3: TGCGCCAGCAGCCAAGCACCGACAGGGGGTTTGGAGACCCAGTACTTC.

The chain has TRBV6-2 or TRBV6-3 and TRBJ2-1; 12 bases agree with TRBD2. Germline loops: CDR1 MNHEY, CDR2 SVGEGT. The J segment lost 9 bases and the V segment lost 4 bases, leaving 7 bases of the junction unmatched. CDR3 length equals 15 residues. CDR3 coding DNA: TGTGCCAGCAGTTTAGGACTAGCGGGGTTAACTGAGCAGTTCTTC. Protein: CASSLGLAGLTEQFF.

The rearrangement uses TRBV5-6 and TRBJ1-2; D gene unclear. In germline, CDR1 is SGHDT, CDR2 YYEEEE. The CDR3 is 13 residues long. Trimming took off 0 bases at V and 3 bases at J, with 6 bases between the two ends. The CDR3 reads CASSLGTDYGYTF. The CDR3 coding sequence is TGTGCCAGCAGCTTGGGGACGGACTATGGCTACACCTTC.